This TCR beta chain was sequenced in a study of identical twins. Study-wide findings and caveats: The conclusions drew on cross-sectional statistical analysis instead of tracking the same donors.

TCRdb reprocessed the 5' RACE reads via MiXCR and lists one record per CDR3 protein. The sample lists roughly 750,000 distinct CDR3 sequences; about 20% were seen once. Healthy Caucasian donors formed the entire cohort. The length of the CDR3 is 16 residues. Germline V CDR1 and CDR2: SGHDT, YYEEEE. J gave up 3 bases and V 0 bases, and 4 bases lay outside the gene matches. Comment on this clonotype: Its specificity is unknown.

The same specimen was also included in a second study, on T cells expressing NK-cell markers. That report adds: Seven sequenced donors out of eight were HCMV-seropositive, one seronegative. Top CD8+ clonotypes included the dominant CD3+CD56+NKG2C+ clonotypes in six donors.

The chain links TRBV5-6 to TRBJ2-3, with 10 bases fitting TRBD2. Source material: PBMCs. The TCR was taken from a woman between 18 and 29 years old in good health. Here the CDR3 reads CASSLELAGVTDTQYF. As DNA, the CDR3 is TGTGCCAGCAGCTTGGAGCTAGCGGGAGTTACAGATACGCAGTATTTT.